Below are 21 T cell receptor beta chains sequenced from a single sample in a study of cytomegalovirus exposure and HLA in healthy donors. 60 Vbeta and 13 Jbeta primers were used in PCR. Produced via immunoSEQ multiplex PCR; TCRdb's table is partial and in-frame only. The data contain 120,000 or so clones, approximately 80% of them singletons. The sample consisted of PBMCs. The source of these receptors is a human donor in good health.

The genes are TRBV28 and TRBJ2-2, with D perhaps TRBD1 (5 bases). Trimming cost V 1 base and J 7 bases, with 13 bases left between them. This CDR3 is 15 amino acids long. The V gene's germline CDR1 is MDHEN and CDR2 SYDVKM. This CDR3 reads CASSLYKGFSGELFF. For the CDR3, the DNA is TGTGCCAGCAGTTTATACAAGGGGTTCAGCGGGGAGCTGTTTTTT.

The chain is built from TRBV30 and TRBJ1-3; 7 bases are shared with TRBD1. CDR1 and CDR2 (germline): GTSNPN, SVGIG (reference sequence). The J segment lost 4 bases and the V segment lost 3 bases, leaving 9 bases of the junction unmatched. The CDR3 is made up of 15 amino acids. As DNA, the CDR3 is TGTGCCTGGAGCCCAGACAGGGCTGGGGGAAACACCATATATTTT. It specifies CAWSPDRAGGNTIYF.

In the case of this clone: Other nucleotide sequences in the sample specify the same CDR3. The V call is TRBV19, the J call TRBJ2-7; a weak D match, TRBD1 (6 bases). Trimming removed 5 bases from V and 0 bases from J, with 14 bases in between. The CDR3 is 15 residues long. The germline CDR1 and CDR2 sequences are LNHDA and SQIVND (reference sequence). CDR3 sequence (DNA): TGTGCCAGTAGTCTCTCCCAGGGGTCCTCCTACGAGCAGTACTTC. Protein product: CASSLSQGSSYEQYF. Full variable domain (rest looked up from reference TRBV19 and TRBJ2-7): DGGITQSPKYLFRKEGQNVTLSCEQNLNHDAMYWYRQDPGQGLRLIYYSQIVNDFQKGDIAEGYSVSREKKESFPLTVTSAQKNPTAFYLCASSLSQGSSYEQYFGPGTRLTVT.

The chain employs TRBV19 and TRBJ1-1; 10 nucleotides line up with TRBD1. Germline CDR1 reads LNHDA; CDR2 reads SQIVND (reference sequence). V was clipped by 5 bases and J by 11 bases; unmatched bases: 8. This CDR3 has 13 residues. The chain's CDR3 is CASSPDRGLVAFF. The CDR3, as DNA: TGTGCCAGTAGTCCCGACAGGGGGCTCGTGGCTTTCTTT.

The rearrangement uses TRBV29-1 and TRBJ2-1, with D possibly matching TRBD2 (5 bases). The CDR3 runs 14 residues. The ends were cut back, 3 bases at V and 9 bases at J, with 18 bases in the middle. From germline, CDR1 is SQVTM and CDR2 ANQGSEA. CDR3 region: CSVDLGKQTGEQFF. The CDR3 bases are TGCAGCGTTGATCTCGGGAAACAAACGGGTGAGCAGTTCTTC.

This chain connects TRBV5-1 to TRBJ1-1, with 8 bases identical to TRBD1. V trimming: 4 bases; J trimming: 1 base; junction bases outside the gene matches: 3. The CDR3 length is 14 residues. Germline-derived CDR1 and CDR2 are SGHRS and YFSETQ. Written as DNA, the CDR3 is TGCGCCAGCAGCGGGACAGGAGCGAACACTGAAGCTTTCTTT. Encoded protein: CASSGTGANTEAFF. The full variable domain, with the rest looked up from reference TRBV5-1 and TRBJ1-1, is KAGVTQTPRYLIKTRGQQVTLSCSPISGHRSVSWYQQTPGQGLQFLFEYFSETQRNKGNFPGRFSGRQFSNSRSEMNVSTLELGDSALYLCASSGTGANTEAFFGQGTRLTVV.

The chain joins TRBV15 to TRBJ2-2; 8 nucleotides align to TRBD1. Germline values: CDR1 LNHNV, CDR2 YYDKDF (reference sequence). V shed 4 bases, J shed 5 bases, and the junction held 6 bases outside the gene matches. The CDR3 has 15 residues. In nucleotides, the CDR3 is TGTGCCACCAGCACGAGGACAGGGCCGACCGGGGAGCTGTTTTTT. This encodes CATSTRTGPTGELFF.

V gene TRBV27 combines with J gene TRBJ2-7; 10 bases align to TRBD2. With V trimmed by 2 bases and J by 5 bases, 3 bases remained unmatched. Looked up from germline, CDR1 is MNHEY and CDR2 is SMNVEV (reference sequence). This CDR3 is built from 14 residues. Here the CDR3 reads CASSLLAGANEQYF. CDR3 nucleotides: TGTGCCAGCAGTTTACTAGCGGGAGCCAACGAGCAGTACTTC.

The V call is TRBV5-1, the J call TRBJ2-5, with 8 bases matching TRBD2. Germline lookup yields CDR1 SGHRS and CDR2 YFSETQ. Trimming took 5 bases from V and 1 from J; bases not matched to a gene: 7. This CDR3 region has 15 residues. DNA of the CDR3: TGCGCCAGCAGTTATAGCGGGGTAACCCAAGAGACCCAGTACTTC. This gives the protein CASSYSGVTQETQYF.

The J gene is TRBJ2-5, the V gene TRBV7-9; 7 bases are shared with TRBD2. Germline values: CDR1 SEHNR, CDR2 FQNEAQ (reference sequence). CDR3 length equals 14 residues. Germline trimming cut 6 bases from V and 5 bases from J; bases unmatched to any gene: 9. CDR3 sequence: CASSLGGAGETQYF. Here the CDR3 DNA reads TGTGCCAGCAGTCTGGGAGGGGCGGGTGAGACCCAGTACTTC.

The chain links TRBV5-1 to TRBJ2-1; D may be TRBD2 (7 bases). Looked up from germline, CDR1 is SGHRS and CDR2 is YFSETQ. Trimming removed 0 bases at V and 5 bases at J, with 15 bases between. The CDR3 spans 16 residues. The DNA for the CDR3 is TGCGCCAGCAGCTTGGGTCTAGGGGGGGGCCACAATGAGCAGTTCTTC. It codes for CASSLGLGGGHNEQFF.

The V gene is TRBV7-9, the J gene TRBJ2-5, with 9 bases fitting TRBD1. The DNA end is more similar to TRBJ2-7, so the J call may be wrong. Per germline, CDR1 SEHNR and CDR2 FQNEAQ (reference sequence). The CDR3 length is 13 residues. In DNA form, the CDR3 reads TGTGCCACCGGACAGGGGCCCAACTACGAGCAGTACTTC. Translation gives CATGQGPNYEQYF.

J is TRBJ1-2 and V is TRBV19, with 8 bases aligning to TRBD1. The CDR3 length is 15 residues. V was clipped by 5 bases and J by 9 bases; unmatched bases: 14. The germline CDR1 and CDR2 sequences are LNHDA and SQIVND (reference sequence). The CDR3 reads CASSQPGQAFFSYTF. The CDR3 DNA follows: TGTGCCAGTAGTCAGCCGGGACAGGCATTTTTTAGCTACACCTTC.

This rearrangement joins TRBV15 to TRBJ2-7, with TRBD1 matching over 8 bases. CDR1 and CDR2 from the germline V gene are LNHNV and YYDKDF (reference sequence). The V and J ends lost 0 bases and 5 bases, in that order; junction bases with no gene match: 9. The CDR3 covers 16 residues. The CDR3 bases are TGTGCCACCAGCAGAGATCGGACAGGGAGCGGCCACGAGCAGTACTTC. Its translation is CATSRDRTGSGHEQYF.

The genes are TRBV10-2 and TRBJ2-3; TRBD2 might be the D (5 bases). Germline V gene data show CDR1 as WSHSY and CDR2 as SAAADI. V was shortened by 4 bases and J by 3 bases, with 5 bases between the two germline ends. This CDR3 comprises 12 residues. CDR3 DNA: TGCGCCAGCAGTGGGACTACAGATACGCAGTATTTT. It is translated as CASSGTTDTQYF.

The chain combines TRBV5-1 with TRBJ2-2, with 8 positions matching TRBD2. Germline V gene lookup returns CDR1 SGHRS and CDR2 YFSETQ. V dropped 0 bases and J dropped 0; count of bases not matched to a gene: 7. CDR3 length: 18 residues. The CDR3 DNA is TGCGCCAGCAGCTTGGCCCCGGCTAGCGGGTCGAACACCGGGGAGCTGTTTTTT. This encodes CASSLAPASGSNTGELFF.

This chain connects TRBV9 to TRBJ2-1; 8 bases match TRBD1. V lost 0 bases, J lost 8 bases, and 16 bases stayed unmatched. Germline V lookup: CDR1 SGDLS, CDR2 YYNGEE. CDR3 length: 18 residues. In DNA, the CDR3 is TGTGCCAGCAGCGTAGAGGGGTCGGGCAGGGGGCGGTTCGATGAGCAGTTCTTC. Amino acids: CASSVEGSGRGRFDEQFF. The whole variable domain, remainder taken from reference TRBV9 and TRBJ2-1, is DSGVTQTPKHLITATGQRVTLRCSPRSGDLSVYWYQQSLDQGLQFLIQYYNGEERAKGNILERFSAQQFPDLHSELNLSSLELGDSALYFCASSVEGSGRGRFDEQFFGPGTRLTVL.

The gene calls are TRBV30 and TRBJ2-1; TRBD1 matches 9 bases. CDR3 length equals 14 residues. CDR1 and CDR2 (germline): GTSNPN, SVGIG (reference sequence). Unmatched junction bases numbered 1, after V lost 0 bases and J lost 4 bases. The CDR3 DNA reads as TGTGCCTGGAGTGTCGGACAGGGGTACAATGAGCAGTTCTTC. Residues: CAWSVGQGYNEQFF.

The chain recombines TRBV7-9 with TRBJ2-3; 7 bases match TRBD1. Germline CDR1 reads SEHNR; CDR2 reads FQNEAQ (reference sequence). Trimming cost V 6 bases and J 1 base; bases outside gene matches: 7. This CDR3 has 15 residues. CDR3 sequence (DNA): TGTGCCAGCAGGAACGCCGGACAGGGCACAGATACGCAGTATTTT. It yields the protein CASRNAGQGTDTQYF.

CDR3 in amino acids: CASSPGLGGLNQPQHF. The DNA of the CDR3 is TGTGCCAGCTCACCAGGATTGGGGGGACTTAATCAGCCCCAGCATTTT. V gene TRBV18 combines with J gene TRBJ1-5; a weak D match, TRBD1 (5 bases). CDR1 is KGHSH, CDR2 LQKENI, per germline. This CDR3 spans 16 amino acids. Trimming cost V 2 bases and J 4 bases, with 15 bases left between them. Filled out from reference TRBV18 and TRBJ1-5, the complete variable domain reads NAGVMQNPRHLVRRRGQEARLRCSPMKGHSHVYWYRQLPEEGLKFMVYLQKENIIDESGMPKERFSAEFPKEGPSILRIQQVVRGDSAAYFCASSPGLGGLNQPQHFGDGTRLSIL.

The rearrangement joins TRBV18 to TRBJ1-1; D remains ambiguous. The germline V gene encodes CDR1 KGHSH and CDR2 LQKENI. The V and J ends lost 8 bases and 0 bases respectively, with 10 bases between them. The CDR3 sequence is 13 residues long. The CDR3: CASLALLNTEAFF. The CDR3 DNA is TGTGCCAGCCTCGCGCTCTTGAACACTGAAGCTTTCTTT.